This T cell receptor (beta chain) originates from a study of blood T cell repertoires in COVID-19. V lost 1 base, J lost 6 bases, and 2 bases stayed unmatched. The germline V gene encodes CDR1 LGHDT and CDR2 YNNKEL (reference sequence). The length of the CDR3 is 14 residues. Produced via immunoSEQ multiplex PCR; TCRdb's table is partial and in-frame only. Of fewer than 250,000 clones in the sample, approximately 85% were seen once. Each recovered donor of Cohort 3 presented with two negative PCRs, clearance, or symptom resolution. This TCR came from a woman in her 50s who had recovered from COVID-19. V usage is TRBV3-1 (or the pseudogene TRBV3-2) and J usage is TRBJ1-2; 10 positions agree with TRBD1. Input material: PBMCs or T cells enriched from blood (not recorded which). This chain's CDR3 is CASSQGQGANGYTF. The CDR3 bases are TGTGCCAGCAGCCAAGGACAGGGGGCGAATGGCTACACCTTC.